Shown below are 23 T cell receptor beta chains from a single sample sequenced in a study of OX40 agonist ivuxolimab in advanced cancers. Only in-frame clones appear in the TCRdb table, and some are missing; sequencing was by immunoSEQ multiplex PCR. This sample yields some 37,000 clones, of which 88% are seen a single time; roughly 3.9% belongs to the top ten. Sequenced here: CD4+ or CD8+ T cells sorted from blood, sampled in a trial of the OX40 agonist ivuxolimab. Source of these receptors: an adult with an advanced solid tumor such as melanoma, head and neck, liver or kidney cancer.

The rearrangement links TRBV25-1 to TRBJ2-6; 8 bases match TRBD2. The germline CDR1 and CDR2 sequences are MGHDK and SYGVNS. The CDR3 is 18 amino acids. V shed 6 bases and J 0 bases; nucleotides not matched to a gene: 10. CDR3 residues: CASSATSGESSGANVLTF. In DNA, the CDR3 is TGTGCCAGCAGCGCTACTAGCGGCGAGAGCTCTGGGGCCAACGTCCTGACTTTC.

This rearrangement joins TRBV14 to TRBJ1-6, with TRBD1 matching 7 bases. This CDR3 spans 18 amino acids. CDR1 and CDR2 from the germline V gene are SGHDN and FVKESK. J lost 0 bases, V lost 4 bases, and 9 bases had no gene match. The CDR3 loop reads CASSLADRASSYNSPLHF. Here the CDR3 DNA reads TGTGCCAGCAGCCTCGCTGACAGGGCAAGCTCCTATAATTCACCCCTCCACTTT. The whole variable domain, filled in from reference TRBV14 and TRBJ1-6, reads EAGVTQFPSHSVIEKGQTVTLRCDPISGHDNLYWYRRVMGKEIKFLLHFVKESKQDESGMPNNRFLAERTGGTYSTLKVQPAELEDSGVYFCASSLADRASSYNSPLHFGNGTRLTVT.

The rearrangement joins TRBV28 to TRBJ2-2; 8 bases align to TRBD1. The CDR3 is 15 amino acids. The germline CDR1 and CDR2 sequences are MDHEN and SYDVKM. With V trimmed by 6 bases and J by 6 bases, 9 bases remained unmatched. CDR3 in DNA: TGTGCCAGCAGGTCAGGGGGCTCTAGCGCCGGGGAGCTGTTTTTT. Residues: CASRSGGSSAGELFF.

The CDR3 region is CASSQGAGVFQETQYF. CDR3 DNA sequence: TGCGCCAGCAGCCAAGGGGCAGGAGTTTTCCAAGAGACCCAGTACTTC. V is TRBV4-1 and J is TRBJ2-5; D is unclear. The V end lost 1 base, the J end lost 1 base, and 13 bases lay between the germline ends. The CDR3 extends over 16 amino acids. In germline, CDR1 is MGHRA, CDR2 YSYEKL.

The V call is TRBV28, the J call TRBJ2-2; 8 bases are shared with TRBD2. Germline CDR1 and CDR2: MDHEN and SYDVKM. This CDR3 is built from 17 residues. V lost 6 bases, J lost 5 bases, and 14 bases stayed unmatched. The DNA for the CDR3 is TGTGCCAGCAGCCCCCGTTTAGGGACTAGTCAAACCGGGGAGCTGTTTTTT. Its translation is CASSPRLGTSQTGELFF. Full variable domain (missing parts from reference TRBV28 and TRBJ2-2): DVKVTQSSRYLVKRTGEKVFLECVQDMDHENMFWYRQDPGLGLRLIYFSYDVKMKEKGDIPEGYSVSREKKERFSLILESASTNQTSMYLCASSPRLGTSQTGELFFGEGSRLTVL.

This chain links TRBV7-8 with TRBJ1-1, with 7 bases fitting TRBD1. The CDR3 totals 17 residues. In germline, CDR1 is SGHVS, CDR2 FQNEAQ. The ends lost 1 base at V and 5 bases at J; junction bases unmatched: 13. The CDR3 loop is CASSLGGRGPRGTEAFF. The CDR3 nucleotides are TGTGCCAGCAGCTTAGGGGGAAGGGGGCCTCGAGGTACTGAAGCTTTCTTT.

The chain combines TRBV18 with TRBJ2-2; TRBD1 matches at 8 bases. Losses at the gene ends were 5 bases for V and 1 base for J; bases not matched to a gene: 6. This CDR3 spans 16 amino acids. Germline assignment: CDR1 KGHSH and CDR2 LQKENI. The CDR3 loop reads CASSVRTGRNTGELFF. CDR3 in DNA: TGTGCCAGCTCAGTTCGGACAGGGAGGAACACCGGGGAGCTGTTTTTT.

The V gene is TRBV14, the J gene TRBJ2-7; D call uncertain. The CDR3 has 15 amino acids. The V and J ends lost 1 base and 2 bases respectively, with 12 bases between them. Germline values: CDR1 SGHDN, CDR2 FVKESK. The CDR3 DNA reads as TGTGCCAGCAGCCAAGCATGGGCCTCTACCTACGAGCAGTACTTC. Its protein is CASSQAWASTYEQYF.

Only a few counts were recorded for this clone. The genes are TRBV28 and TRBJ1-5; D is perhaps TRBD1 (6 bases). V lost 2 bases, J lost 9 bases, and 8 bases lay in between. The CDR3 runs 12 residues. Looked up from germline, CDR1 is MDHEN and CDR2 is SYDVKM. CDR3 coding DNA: TGTGCCAGCAGTTTAGCAGGGGCGCCCCAGCATTTT. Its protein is CASSLAGAPQHF.

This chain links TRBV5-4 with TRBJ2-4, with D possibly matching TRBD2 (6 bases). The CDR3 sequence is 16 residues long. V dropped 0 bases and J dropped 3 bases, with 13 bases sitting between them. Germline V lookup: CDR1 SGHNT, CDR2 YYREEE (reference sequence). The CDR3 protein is CASSLEGRRGKNIQYF. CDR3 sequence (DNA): TGTGCCAGCAGCTTGGAAGGCAGGAGGGGCAAAAACATTCAGTACTTC. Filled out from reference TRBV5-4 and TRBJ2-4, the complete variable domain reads ETGVTQSPTHLIKTRGQQVTLRCSSQSGHNTVSWYQQALGQGPQFIFQYYREEENGRGNFPPRFSGLQFPNYSSELNVNALELDDSALYLCASSLEGRRGKNIQYFGAGTRLSVL.

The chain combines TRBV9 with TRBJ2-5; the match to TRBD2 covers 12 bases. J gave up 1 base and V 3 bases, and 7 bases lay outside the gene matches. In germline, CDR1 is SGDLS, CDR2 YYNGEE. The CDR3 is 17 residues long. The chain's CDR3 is CASSATGTSGPQETQYF. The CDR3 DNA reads TGTGCCAGCAGCGCTACCGGGACTAGCGGGCCCCAAGAGACCCAGTACTTC.

CDR3 sequence (DNA): TGTGCCAGCAAGCGGGACCTCCTGTACAATGAGCAGTTCTTC. This translates into CASKRDLLYNEQFF. This rearrangement joins TRBV28 to TRBJ2-1; TRBD2 agrees at 7 bases. The CDR3 sequence is 14 residues long. The J segment lost 4 bases and the V segment lost 7 bases, leaving 7 bases of the junction unmatched. Germline lookup yields CDR1 MDHEN and CDR2 SYDVKM.

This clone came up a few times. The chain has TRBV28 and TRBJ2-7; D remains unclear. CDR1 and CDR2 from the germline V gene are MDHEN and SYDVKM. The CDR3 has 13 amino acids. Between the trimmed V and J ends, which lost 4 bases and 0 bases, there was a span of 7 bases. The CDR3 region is CASSYLNSYEQYF. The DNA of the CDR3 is TGTGCCAGCAGTTACTTGAACTCCTACGAGCAGTACTTC.

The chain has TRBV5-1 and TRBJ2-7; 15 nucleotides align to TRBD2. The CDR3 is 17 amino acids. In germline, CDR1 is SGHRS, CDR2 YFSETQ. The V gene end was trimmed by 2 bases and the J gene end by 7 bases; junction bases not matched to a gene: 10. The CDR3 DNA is TGCGCCAGCAGCTTCGGGACTAGCGGGAGGTTACGGGATGAGCAGTACTTC. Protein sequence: CASSFGTSGRLRDEQYF.

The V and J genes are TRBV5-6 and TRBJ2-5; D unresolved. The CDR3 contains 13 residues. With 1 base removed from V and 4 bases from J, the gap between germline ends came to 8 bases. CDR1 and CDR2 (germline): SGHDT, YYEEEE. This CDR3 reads CASSLPARETQYF. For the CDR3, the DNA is TGTGCCAGCAGCTTGCCAGCTAGAGAGACCCAGTACTTC. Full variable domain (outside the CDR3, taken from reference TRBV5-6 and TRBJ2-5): DAGVTQSPTHLIKTRGQQVTLRCSPKSGHDTVSWYQQALGQGPQFIFQYYEEEERQRGNFPDRFSGHQFPNYSSELNVNALLLGDSALYLCASSLPARETQYFGPGTRLLVL.

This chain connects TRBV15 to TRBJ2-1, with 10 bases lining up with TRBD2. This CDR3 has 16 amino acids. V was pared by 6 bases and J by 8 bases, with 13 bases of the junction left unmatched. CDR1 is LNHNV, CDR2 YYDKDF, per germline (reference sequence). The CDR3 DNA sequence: TGTGCCACCAGGACCGGAACCGGGACTAGCGTTTATGAGCAGTTCTTC. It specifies CATRTGTGTSVYEQFF.

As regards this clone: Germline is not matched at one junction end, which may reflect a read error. The CDR3 DNA reads as TGTGCCAGCTCTCCACAGGGGGCGAACTATGGCTACACCTTC. Encoded protein: CASSPQGANYGYTF. This chain connects TRBV18 to TRBJ1-2; 9 bases agree with TRBD1. CDR3 length: 14 amino acids. Germline CDR1 reads KGHSH; CDR2 reads LQKENI.

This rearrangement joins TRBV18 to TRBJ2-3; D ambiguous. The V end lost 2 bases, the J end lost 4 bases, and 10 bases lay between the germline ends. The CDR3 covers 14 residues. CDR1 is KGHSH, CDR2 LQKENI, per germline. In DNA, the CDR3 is TGTGCCAGCTCACCAGGGATAGCTCCAGATACGCAGTATTTT. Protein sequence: CASSPGIAPDTQYF.

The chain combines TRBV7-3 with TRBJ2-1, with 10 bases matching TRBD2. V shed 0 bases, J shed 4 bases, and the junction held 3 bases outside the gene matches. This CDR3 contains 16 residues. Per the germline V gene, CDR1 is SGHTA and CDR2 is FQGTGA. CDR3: CASSLTVLAGYNEQFF. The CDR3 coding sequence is TGTGCCAGCAGCTTAACTGTACTAGCGGGGTACAATGAGCAGTTCTTC. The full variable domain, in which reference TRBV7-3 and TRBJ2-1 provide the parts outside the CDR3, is GAGVSQTPSNKVTEKGKYVELRCDPISGHTALYWYRQSLGQGPEFLIYFQGTGAADDSGLPNDRFFAVRPEGSVSTLKIQRTERGDSAVYLCASSLTVLAGYNEQFFGPGTRLTVL.

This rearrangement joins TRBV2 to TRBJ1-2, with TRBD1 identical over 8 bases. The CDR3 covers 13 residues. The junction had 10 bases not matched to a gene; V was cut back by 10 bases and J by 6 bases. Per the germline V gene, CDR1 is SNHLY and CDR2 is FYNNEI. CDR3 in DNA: TGTGCCACCCGGACAGGGAGAGTTGATGGCTACACCTTC. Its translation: CATRTGRVDGYTF.

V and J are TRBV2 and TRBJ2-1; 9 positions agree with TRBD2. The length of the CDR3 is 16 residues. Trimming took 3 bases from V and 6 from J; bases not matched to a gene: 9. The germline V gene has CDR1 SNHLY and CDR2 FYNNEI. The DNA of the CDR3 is TGTGCCAGCAGTGAGTGGGCGGGAGGGCCTTTCAATGAGCAGTTCTTC. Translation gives CASSEWAGGPFNEQFF.

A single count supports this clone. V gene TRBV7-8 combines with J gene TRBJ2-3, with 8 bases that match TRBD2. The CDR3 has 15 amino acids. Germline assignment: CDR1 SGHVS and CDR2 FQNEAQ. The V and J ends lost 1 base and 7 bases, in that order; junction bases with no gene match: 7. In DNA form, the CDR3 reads TGTGCCAGCAGCTTAGGCCGGGAGGGCCAAAATACGCAGTATTTT. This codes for CASSLGREGQNTQYF.

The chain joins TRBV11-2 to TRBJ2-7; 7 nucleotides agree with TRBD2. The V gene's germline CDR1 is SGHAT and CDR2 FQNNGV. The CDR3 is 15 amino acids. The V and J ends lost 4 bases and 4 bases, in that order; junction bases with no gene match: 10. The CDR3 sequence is CASSSPRGRGYEQYF. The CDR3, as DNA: TGTGCCAGCAGCTCCCCCCGAGGGAGGGGTTACGAGCAGTACTTC.